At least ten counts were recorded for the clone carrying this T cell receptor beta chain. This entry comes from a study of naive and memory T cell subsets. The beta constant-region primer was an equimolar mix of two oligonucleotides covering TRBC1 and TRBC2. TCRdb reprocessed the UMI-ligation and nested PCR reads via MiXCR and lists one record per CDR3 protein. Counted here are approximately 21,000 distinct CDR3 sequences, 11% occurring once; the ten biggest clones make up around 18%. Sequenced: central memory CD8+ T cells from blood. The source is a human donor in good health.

The CDR3 DNA reads as TGTGCCAGCAGCTCCACCTCACCTCCAGCGGGAGGGCCGGGTACGCAGTATTTT. Encoded protein: CASSSTSPPAGGPGTQYF. This chain joins TRBV7-9 and TRBJ2-3; 10 bases line up with TRBD2. V lost 4 bases to trimming and J lost 8 bases; unmatched junction nucleotides: 18. Per the germline V gene, CDR1 is SEHNR and CDR2 is FQNEAQ (reference sequence). The CDR3 has 18 amino acids.